This T cell receptor beta chain is drawn from a study of cytomegalovirus exposure and HLA in healthy donors. The PCR ran on 60 Vbeta and 13 Jbeta primers. Method: immunoSEQ multiplex PCR; TCRdb's copy keeps in-frame clones and lacks some. This table has more than 150,000 clones, 82% appearing once. The CDR3 contains 15 residues. V was pared by 4 bases and J by 4 bases, with 17 bases between. Germline CDR1 is MDHEN and CDR2 is SYDVKM. A note on this clone: Its specificity is unknown.

Overall study findings and caveats: Reports showed the classifier diagnosing cytomegalovirus status with high specificity and sensitivity. Through in vitro validation, a few CMV-associated chains were shown to be specific for CMV antigens. In all likelihood, a cluster of highly shared sequence variants was a sequencing artifact. Clonal expansion, a later analysis showed, was greater in HLA-associated TCR beta chains than in equally common others.

The TCR sequence derives from a man aged 40-55 years in good health and CMV-seronegative. Material: PBMCs. The chain employs TRBV28 and TRBJ2-7; the D gene is possibly TRBD1 (8 bases). In nucleotides, the CDR3 is TGTGCCAGCAGTTCGGCACAGGGGGGGAAGTACGAGCAGTACTTC. Protein sequence: CASSSAQGGKYEQYF.